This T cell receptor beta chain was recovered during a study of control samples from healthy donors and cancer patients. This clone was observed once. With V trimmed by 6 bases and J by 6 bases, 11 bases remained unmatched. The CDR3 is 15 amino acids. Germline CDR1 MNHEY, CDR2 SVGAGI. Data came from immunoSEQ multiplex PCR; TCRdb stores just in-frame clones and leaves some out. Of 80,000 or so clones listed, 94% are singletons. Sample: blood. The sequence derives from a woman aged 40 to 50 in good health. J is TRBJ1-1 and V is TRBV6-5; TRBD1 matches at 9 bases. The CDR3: CASRVPGQGSAEAFF. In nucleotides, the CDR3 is TGTGCCAGCAGGGTCCCGGGACAGGGATCGGCTGAAGCTTTCTTT.